These 25 T cell receptor beta chains came from one sample sequenced in a study of shared clonotypes between healthy human individuals. The assay was immunoSEQ multiplex PCR, and TCRdb's table has in-frame clones only and misses some. The repertoire holds a few hundred thousand clones, with roughly 85% as singletons. Sequencing input: PBMCs. All receptors come from a woman aged 40 to 50 in good health. Some clones in this sample may be carry-over from other donors' samples.

In this sample, this clone turned up a few times. The chain carries TRBV18 and TRBJ2-1; D uncertain. Germline V gene data show CDR1 as KGHSH and CDR2 as LQKENI. The CDR3 is 15 amino acids. The V gene lost 1 base and the J gene lost 6 bases, with 13 bases spanning the gap. CDR3 amino acids: CASSPRSSPINEQFF. The CDR3 bases are TGTGCCAGCTCACCACGGTCTAGTCCCATCAATGAGCAGTTCTTC.

The V gene is TRBV5-6, the J gene TRBJ2-7, with no clear D. CDR3 length equals 13 residues. Between the trimmed V and J ends, which lost 0 bases and 2 bases, there was a span of 6 bases. CDR1 SGHDT and CDR2 YYEEEE come from the germline V gene. The CDR3 is CASSLGPPYEQYF. The CDR3 nucleotides are TGTGCCAGCAGCTTGGGACCGCCCTACGAGCAGTACTTC.

Worth noting for this clone: At the DNA level, this CDR3 is encoded by other sequences in the same sample as well. This chain uses TRBV4-1 with TRBJ1-5; no definite D call. The CDR3 extends over 12 amino acids. V shed 1 base and J shed 2 bases, with 0 bases lying between them. Germline V gene data show CDR1 as MGHRA and CDR2 as YSYEKL. CDR3 DNA sequence: TGCGCCAGCAGCCAAGGCAATCAGCCCCAGCATTTT. It encodes CASSQGNQPQHF.

This clone has only one observation. The gene calls are TRBV5-1 and TRBJ2-3; D unclear. V dropped 0 bases and J dropped 4 bases, with 3 bases sitting between them. Germline assignment: CDR1 SGHRS and CDR2 YFSETQ. The CDR3 spans 12 residues. The CDR3 sequence is CASSLDADTQYF. The CDR3 nucleotides read TGCGCCAGCAGCTTGGACGCAGATACGCAGTATTTT.

This clone was seen a handful of times. The V gene is TRBV19, the J gene TRBJ1-1, with D perhaps matching TRBD1 (6 bases). Germline V gene lookup returns CDR1 LNHDA and CDR2 SQIVND (reference sequence). V lost 6 bases to trimming and J lost 4 bases, with 15 bases between them. The length of the CDR3 is 14 residues. The CDR3 DNA reads TGTGCCAGTAGACAACTACAGGGACGCACTGAAGCTTTCTTT. It yields the protein CASRQLQGRTEAFF.

The V and J genes are TRBV14 and TRBJ2-1; TRBD2 agrees at 7 bases. The CDR3 extends over 16 amino acids. The germline V gene encodes CDR1 SGHDN and CDR2 FVKESK. V lost 0 bases and J lost 9; bases outside the gene matches: 11. CDR3 sequence (DNA): TGTGCCAGCAGCCAAGAGGGGGGGGTCCCCATCGGTGAGCAGTTCTTC. This translates into CASSQEGGVPIGEQFF. Full variable domain (outside the CDR3, taken from reference TRBV14 and TRBJ2-1): EAGVTQFPSHSVIEKGQTVTLRCDPISGHDNLYWYRRVMGKEIKFLLHFVKESKQDESGMPNNRFLAERTGGTYSTLKVQPAELEDSGVYFCASSQEGGVPIGEQFFGPGTRLTVL.

This chain connects TRBV11-2 to TRBJ2-1; TRBD2 aligns across 7 bases. This CDR3 spans 15 amino acids. Germline CDR1 is SGHAT and CDR2 is FQNNGV. V shed 6 bases, J shed 5 bases, and the junction held 10 bases outside the gene matches. The CDR3 bases are TGTGCCAGCAGGCCGGGGCTAGCGGAAAACAATGAGCAGTTCTTC. Translated: CASRPGLAENNEQFF.

The CDR3 nucleotides are TGCGCCAGCAGCCAACTAGCGGGACAAGCTCGGGGAGAGACCCAGTACTTC. It yields the protein CASSQLAGQARGETQYF. This sequence joins TRBV4-1 and TRBJ2-5; 9 bases map to TRBD2. CDR1 MGHRA and CDR2 YSYEKL come from the germline V gene. J was trimmed by 4 bases and V by 2 bases; bases with no gene match: 11. The CDR3 loop spans 17 amino acids.

This chain uses TRBV6-5 with TRBJ2-1, with 9 bases fitting TRBD2. J gave up 3 bases and V 6 bases, and 6 bases lay outside the gene matches. The germline gives CDR1 MNHEY, CDR2 SVGAGI. CDR3 length: 15 amino acids. CDR3 DNA: TGTGCCAGCAGAACCGGACTAGCGCACTACAATGAGCAGTTCTTC. This encodes CASRTGLAHYNEQFF.

CDR3 sequence reads: CASSEWGDNEQFF. DNA of the CDR3: TGTGCCAGCAGTGAATGGGGCGACAATGAGCAGTTCTTC. The rearrangement uses TRBV25-1 and TRBJ2-1; D possibly corresponds to TRBD1 (5 bases). This CDR3 has 13 amino acids. Germline assignment: CDR1 MGHDK and CDR2 SYGVNS. V was cut by 1 base and J by 5 bases, with 6 bases left in between.

In this sample, this clone turned up once. This chain joins TRBV10-1 and TRBJ2-3; TRBD2 matches at 11 bases. Trimming cost V 5 bases and J 6 bases; bases outside gene matches: 10. Per germline, CDR1 WNHNN and CDR2 SYGVQD (reference sequence). This CDR3 spans 16 amino acids. CDR3 loop: CASSPQITSGSDTQYF. The DNA for the CDR3 is TGCGCCAGCAGTCCCCAAATCACTAGCGGGAGTGATACGCAGTATTTT.

The rearrangement joins TRBV7-3 to TRBJ2-6, with D possibly TRBD2 on 6 matching bases. Germline CDR1 reads SGHTA; CDR2 reads FQGTGA. This CDR3 contains 16 residues. V was pared by 4 bases and J by 2 bases, with 12 bases between. In nucleotides, the CDR3 is TGTGCCAGCAGCTCGCGGGGTGGAGCTGGGGCCAACGTCCTGACTTTC. It translates to CASSSRGGAGANVLTF. Using reference TRBV7-3 and TRBJ2-6 for the parts outside the CDR3, the full variable domain is GAGVSQTPSNKVTEKGKYVELRCDPISGHTALYWYRQSLGQGPEFLIYFQGTGAADDSGLPNDRFFAVRPEGSVSTLKIQRTERGDSAVYLCASSSRGGAGANVLTFGAGSRLTVL.

This clone was seen only once. V usage is TRBV5-1 and J usage is TRBJ2-2; TRBD1 agrees at 8 bases. The junction had 3 bases not matched to a gene; V was cut back by 5 bases and J by 0 bases. Germline values: CDR1 SGHRS, CDR2 YFSETQ. CDR3 size: 15 residues. In DNA form, the CDR3 reads TGCGCCAGCAGGAGGGACAGGCCGAACACCGGGGAGCTGTTTTTT. The encoded protein is CASRRDRPNTGELFF.

CDR3 DNA: TGTGCCAGTAGTATTTCGGTGCCAGCGGGAGCCTACGAGCAGTACTTC. Translation gives CASSISVPAGAYEQYF. The chain carries TRBV19 and TRBJ2-7; 8 bases match TRBD2. Germline CDR1 reads LNHDA; CDR2 reads SQIVND (reference sequence). The CDR3 has 16 residues. Trimming took 3 bases from V and 2 from J; bases not matched to a gene: 9. The whole variable domain, filled in from reference TRBV19 and TRBJ2-7, reads DGGITQSPKYLFRKEGQNVTLSCEQNLNHDAMYWYRQDPGQGLRLIYYSQIVNDFQKGDIAEGYSVSREKKESFPLTVTSAQKNPTAFYLCASSISVPAGAYEQYFGPGTRLTVT.

The chain links TRBV5-1 to TRBJ1-1, with D hard to call. The length of the CDR3 is 14 residues. The V and J ends lost 0 bases and 7 bases respectively, with 13 bases between them. Germline values: CDR1 SGHRS, CDR2 YFSETQ. CDR3 protein: CASSLGPPLGEAFF. DNA of the CDR3: TGCGCCAGCAGCTTGGGTCCCCCTTTGGGTGAAGCTTTCTTT.

This clone was seen a few times. The V gene is TRBV29-1, the J gene TRBJ1-2, with a weak D call TRBD1 (6 bases). The length of the CDR3 is 13 residues. Trimming removed 7 bases at V and 1 base at J, with 13 bases between. Germline CDR1 SQVTM, CDR2 ANQGSEA. The CDR3 sequence is CSGLTGINYGYTF. The CDR3 DNA follows: TGCAGCGGTCTAACAGGGATTAACTATGGCTACACCTTC.

Ten or more counts support this clone. J is TRBJ1-6 and V is TRBV7-8, with TRBD1 matching 8 bases. V trimming: 3 bases; J trimming: 14 bases; junction bases outside the gene matches: 3. The CDR3 totals 12 residues. Germline CDR1 reads SGHVS; CDR2 reads FQNEAQ. CDR3 DNA: TGTGCCAGCAGCTTCCAACAGGGGGCCCTCCACTTT. Its protein is CASSFQQGALHF.

The chain has TRBV2 and TRBJ1-2; TRBD1 agrees at 9 bases. Germline CDR1 reads SNHLY; CDR2 reads FYNNEI. V was clipped by 5 bases and J by 6 bases; unmatched bases: 4. The CDR3 covers 13 residues. The CDR3 coding sequence is TGTGCCAGCAGTCCCACAGGGGGCAATGGCTACACCTTC. Its translation: CASSPTGGNGYTF.

The V and J genes are TRBV5-1 and TRBJ1-4; 7 nucleotides align to TRBD1. CDR1 SGHRS and CDR2 YFSETQ come from the germline V gene. The CDR3 spans 16 residues. After removal of 3 bases from V and 5 bases from J, the junction contained 10 bases not matched to a gene. CDR3 residues: CASSSTAGQSNEKLFF. The CDR3 DNA sequence: TGCGCCAGCAGCTCCACAGCGGGACAGTCCAATGAAAAACTGTTTTTT.

The V call is TRBV9, the J call TRBJ2-3, with 16 bases fitting TRBD2. V was clipped by 3 bases and J by 3 bases; unmatched bases: 1. This CDR3 is built from 16 residues. CDR1 is SGDLS and CDR2 is YYNGEE in the germline V gene. This CDR3 is CASSEGLAGGTDTQYF. As DNA, the CDR3 is TGTGCCAGCAGCGAGGGACTAGCGGGAGGGACAGATACGCAGTATTTT.

This rearrangement joins TRBV4-2 to TRBJ2-1, with TRBD2 identical over 15 bases. Germline V lookup: CDR1 LGHNA, CDR2 YNFKEQ. J lost 0 bases, V lost 5 bases, and 11 bases had no gene match. This CDR3 has 20 amino acids. CDR3 protein: CASSRGLAGGPGDSYNEQFF. CDR3 bases: TGTGCCAGCAGCAGAGGACTAGCGGGAGGGCCTGGGGACTCCTACAATGAGCAGTTCTTC.

This rearrangement joins TRBV30 to TRBJ2-3; 10 nucleotides match TRBD2. V lost 5 bases, J lost 3 bases, and 5 bases stayed unmatched. From germline, CDR1 is GTSNPN and CDR2 SVGIG (reference sequence). The CDR3 sequence is 14 residues long. CDR3 DNA sequence: TGTGCCTGGGATCTAGCGGGAGAGACAGATACGCAGTATTTT. It codes for CAWDLAGETDTQYF.

The V and J genes are TRBV7-2 and TRBJ2-1, with TRBD2 matching 15 bases. The germline CDR1 and CDR2 sequences are SGHTA and FQGNSA. Losses at the gene ends were 5 bases for V and 9 bases for J; bases not matched to a gene: 8. This CDR3 contains 16 residues. The CDR3 sequence is CASSTLGLAGGPEQFF. The CDR3 DNA reads as TGTGCCAGCAGCACCTTGGGACTAGCGGGAGGTCCTGAGCAGTTCTTC.

In its sample, this clone was seen many times. V and J are TRBV7-9 and TRBJ1-1; 7 nucleotides match TRBD1. J gave up 7 bases and V 5 bases, and 7 bases lay outside the gene matches. Germline-derived CDR1 and CDR2 are SEHNR and FQNEAQ (reference sequence). The CDR3 sequence is 13 residues long. DNA of the CDR3: TGTGCCAGCAGCGGATTAGGGACAGATGAAGCTTTCTTT. Its translation is CASSGLGTDEAFF.

V usage is TRBV25-1 and J usage is TRBJ1-5, with 8 nucleotides matching TRBD1. In germline, CDR1 is MGHDK, CDR2 SYGVNS. The V and J ends lost 5 bases and 5 bases, in that order; junction bases with no gene match: 5. The CDR3 is made up of 14 amino acids. Written as DNA, the CDR3 is TGTGCCAGCAGTAACGGACAGGGACATCAGCCCCAGCATTTT. Translated: CASSNGQGHQPQHF. The variable domain in full, completed from reference TRBV25-1 and TRBJ1-5, reads EADIYQTPRYLVIGTGKKITLECSQTMGHDKMYWYQQDPGMELHLIHYSYGVNSTEKGDLSSESTVSRIRTEHFPLTLESARPSHTSQYLCASSNGQGHQPQHFGDGTRLSIL.